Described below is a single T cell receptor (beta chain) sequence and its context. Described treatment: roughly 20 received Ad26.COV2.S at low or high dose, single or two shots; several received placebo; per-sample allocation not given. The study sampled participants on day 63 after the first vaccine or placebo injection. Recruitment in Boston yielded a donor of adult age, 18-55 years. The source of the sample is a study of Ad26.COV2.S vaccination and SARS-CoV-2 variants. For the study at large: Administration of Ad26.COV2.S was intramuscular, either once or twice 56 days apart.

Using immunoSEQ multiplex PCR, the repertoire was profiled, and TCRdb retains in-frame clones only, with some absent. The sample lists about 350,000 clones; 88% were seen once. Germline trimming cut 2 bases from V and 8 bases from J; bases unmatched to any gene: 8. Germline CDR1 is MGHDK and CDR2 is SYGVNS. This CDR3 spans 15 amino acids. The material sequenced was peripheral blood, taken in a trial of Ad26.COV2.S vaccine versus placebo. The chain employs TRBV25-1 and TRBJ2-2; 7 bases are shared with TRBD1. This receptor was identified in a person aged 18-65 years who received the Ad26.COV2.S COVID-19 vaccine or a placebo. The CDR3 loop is CASSELDRDGGELFF. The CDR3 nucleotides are TGTGCCAGCAGTGAACTTGACAGGGATGGAGGGGAGCTGTTTTTT.